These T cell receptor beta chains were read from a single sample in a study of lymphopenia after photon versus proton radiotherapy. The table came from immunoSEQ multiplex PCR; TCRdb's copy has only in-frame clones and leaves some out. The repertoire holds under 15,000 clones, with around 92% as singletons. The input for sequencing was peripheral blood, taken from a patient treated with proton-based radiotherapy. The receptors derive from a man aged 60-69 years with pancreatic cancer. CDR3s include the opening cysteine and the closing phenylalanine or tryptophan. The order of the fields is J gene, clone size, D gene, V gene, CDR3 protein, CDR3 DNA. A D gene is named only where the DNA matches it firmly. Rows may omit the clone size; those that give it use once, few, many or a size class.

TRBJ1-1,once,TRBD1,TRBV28,CASSLGTGGAFF,TGTGCCAGCAGTTTAGGAACAGGGGGAGCTTTCTTT
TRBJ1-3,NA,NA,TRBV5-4,CASSPDGGGNTIYF,TGTGCCAGCAGCCCAGACGGGGGTGGAAACACCATATATTTT
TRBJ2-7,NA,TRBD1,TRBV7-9,CASSSLGTGSYEQYF,TGTGCCAGCAGCTCCCTGGGGACAGGGTCCTACGAGCAGTACTTC
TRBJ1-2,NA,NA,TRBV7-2,CASSPDGTSNYGYTF,TGTGCCAGCAGCCCCGACGGCACCTCTAACTATGGCTACACCTTC
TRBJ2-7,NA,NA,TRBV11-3,CASSFPAGDFSAGEQYF,TGTGCCAGCAGCTTCCCGGCCGGGGATTTTTCGGCGGGGGAGCAGTACTTC
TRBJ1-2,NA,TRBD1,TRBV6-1,CASRAPGQVYGYTF,TGTGCCAGCAGAGCCCCGGGACAGGTCTATGGCTACACCTTC
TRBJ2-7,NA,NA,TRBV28,CASTSGVSYEQYF,TGTGCCAGCACCTCAGGGGTCTCCTACGAGCAGTACTTC
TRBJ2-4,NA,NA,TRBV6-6,CASSLDRNKNIQYF,TGTGCCAGCAGCCTTGACAGAAACAAAAACATTCAGTACTTC
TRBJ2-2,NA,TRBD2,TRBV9,CASSLLGEGLGELFF,TGTGCCAGCAGCCTTTTGGGGGAGGGCCTCGGGGAGCTGTTTTTT
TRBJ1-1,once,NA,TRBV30,CAWRPTGRTEAFF,TGTGCCTGGAGACCCACAGGGCGGACTGAAGCTTTCTTT
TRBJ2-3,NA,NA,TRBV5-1,CATAIYRTSTDTQYF,TGCGCCACCGCGATCTACAGAACTAGCACAGATACGCAGTATTTT
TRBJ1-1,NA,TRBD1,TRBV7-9,CASSLPRTDRVRASFF,TGTGCCAGCAGCTTACCAAGAACAGACAGGGTTAGGGCGTCTTTCTTT
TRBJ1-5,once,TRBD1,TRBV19,CASSTGTGLNQPQHF,TGTGCCAGTAGTACCGGGACAGGGCTGAATCAGCCCCAGCATTTT
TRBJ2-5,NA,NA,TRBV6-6,CASTHQGPETQYF,TGTGCCAGCACCCACCAAGGTCCAGAGACCCAGTACTTC
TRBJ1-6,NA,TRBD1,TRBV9,CASSGGQGFKSPLHF,TGTGCCAGCAGCGGAGGACAGGGGTTCAAATCACCCCTCCACTTT
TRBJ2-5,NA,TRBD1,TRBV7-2,CASSRDRVTPQYF,TGTGCCAGCAGCCGGGACAGGGTGACCCCCCAGTACTTC
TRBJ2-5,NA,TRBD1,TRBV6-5,CASRDRGRGKTQYF,TGTGCCAGCAGGGACAGGGGGCGCGGGAAGACCCAGTACTTC
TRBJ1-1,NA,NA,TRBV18,CASSPLSARGGNTEAFF,TGTGCCAGCTCACCACTGTCAGCCCGGGGGGGGAACACTGAAGCTTTCTTT
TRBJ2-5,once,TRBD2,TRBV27,CASSGRGNTQETQYF,TGTGCCAGCAGCGGGAGGGGAAACACCCAAGAGACCCAGTACTTC
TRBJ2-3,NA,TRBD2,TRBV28,CASSLSLAGGPSTDTQYF,TGTGCCAGCAGTTTAAGTCTAGCGGGAGGTCCTAGCACAGATACGCAGTATTTT
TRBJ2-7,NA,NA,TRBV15,CATSRDKLSSSYEQYF,TGTGCCACCAGCAGAGATAAGCTTTCGAGCTCCTACGAGCAGTACTTC
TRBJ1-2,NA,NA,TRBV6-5,CAIRTADYGYTF,TGTGCCATAAGGACAGCAGACTATGGCTACACCTTC
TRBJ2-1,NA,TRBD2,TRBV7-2,CASSLRPRGLAGENEQFF,TGTGCCAGCAGCTTAAGGCCAAGAGGGCTAGCGGGAGAAAATGAGCAGTTCTTC
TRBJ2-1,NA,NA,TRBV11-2,CASSFNRVPEQFF,TGTGCCAGCAGCTTCAACAGGGTCCCTGAGCAGTTCTTC
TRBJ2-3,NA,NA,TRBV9,CASSVDRDTQYF,TGTGCCAGCAGCGTAGATCGAGATACGCAGTATTTT
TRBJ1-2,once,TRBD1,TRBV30,CAWSVQGDGYTF,TGTGCCTGGAGTGTACAGGGGGATGGCTACACCTTC
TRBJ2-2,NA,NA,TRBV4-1,CASSQVEFAGELFF,TGCGCCAGCAGCCAAGTTGAGTTTGCCGGGGAGCTGTTTTTT
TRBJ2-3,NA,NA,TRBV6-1,CASSATGSTDTQYF,TGTGCCAGCAGTGCGACAGGCAGCACAGATACGCAGTATTTT
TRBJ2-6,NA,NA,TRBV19,CASSTAMTNQSRANVLTF,TGTGCCAGTAGTACGGCTATGACAAATCAAAGTCGGGCCAACGTCCTGACTTTC
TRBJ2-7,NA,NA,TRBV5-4,CASSLFPLSYEQYF,TGTGCCAGCAGCTTGTTTCCCCTTTCCTACGAGCAGTACTTC
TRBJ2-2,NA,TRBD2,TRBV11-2,CASSLGGRATGELFF,TGTGCCAGCAGCTTGGGCGGGAGGGCCACCGGGGAGCTGTTTTTT
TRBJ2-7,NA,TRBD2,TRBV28,CASTPASSGRISSYEQYF,TGTGCCAGCACCCCAGCCTCTAGCGGGAGGATTAGCTCCTACGAGCAGTACTTC
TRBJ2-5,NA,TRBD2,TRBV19,CASSRASGSRETQYF,TGTGCCAGTAGTCGTGCTAGCGGGAGTCGGGAGACCCAGTACTTC
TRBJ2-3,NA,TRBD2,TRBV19,CASTPREGGSPRRDTQYF,TGTGCCAGTACCCCACGGGAGGGAGGTAGCCCGCGCAGAGATACGCAGTATTTT
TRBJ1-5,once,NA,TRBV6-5,CASRGGLSQPQHF,TGTGCCAGCAGGGGGGGCTTGAGTCAGCCCCAGCATTTT
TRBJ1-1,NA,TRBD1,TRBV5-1,CASTTGRNTEAFF,TGCGCCAGCACGACAGGGAGGAACACTGAAGCTTTCTTT